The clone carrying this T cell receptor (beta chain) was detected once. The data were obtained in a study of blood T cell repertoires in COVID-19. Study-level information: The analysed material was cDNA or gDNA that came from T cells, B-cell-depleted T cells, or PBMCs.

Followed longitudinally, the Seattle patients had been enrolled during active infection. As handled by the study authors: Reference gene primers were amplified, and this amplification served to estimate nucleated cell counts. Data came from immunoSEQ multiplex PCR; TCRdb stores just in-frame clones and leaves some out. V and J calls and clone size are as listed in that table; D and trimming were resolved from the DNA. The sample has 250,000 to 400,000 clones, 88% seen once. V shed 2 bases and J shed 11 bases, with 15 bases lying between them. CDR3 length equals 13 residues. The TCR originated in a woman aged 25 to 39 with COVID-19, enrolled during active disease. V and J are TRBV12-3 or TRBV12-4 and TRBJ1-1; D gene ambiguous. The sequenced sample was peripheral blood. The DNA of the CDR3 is TGTGCCAGCAGTTTAATTTTCGGAGTTCTGGCTTTCTTT. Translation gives CASSLIFGVLAFF.